This T cell receptor beta chain is drawn from a study of blood T cell repertoires in COVID-19. Sequencing used immunoSEQ multiplex PCR; TCRdb keeps in-frame clones, though not all of them. The sample lists about 180,000 clones, about 91% occurring once. V was trimmed by 3 bases and J by 2 bases, leaving 8 bases between them. The CDR3 is made up of 13 amino acids. Sequencing was performed on peripheral blood. V gene TRBV12-3 or TRBV12-4 combines with J gene TRBJ2-7; D might be TRBD2 (5 bases). The TCR comes from a woman between 25 and 40 years old with acute or convalescent COVID-19. CDR3 nucleotide sequence: TGTGCCAGCAGTTTGGGGAGACCCTACGAGCAGTACTTC. It is translated as CASSLGRPYEQYF.